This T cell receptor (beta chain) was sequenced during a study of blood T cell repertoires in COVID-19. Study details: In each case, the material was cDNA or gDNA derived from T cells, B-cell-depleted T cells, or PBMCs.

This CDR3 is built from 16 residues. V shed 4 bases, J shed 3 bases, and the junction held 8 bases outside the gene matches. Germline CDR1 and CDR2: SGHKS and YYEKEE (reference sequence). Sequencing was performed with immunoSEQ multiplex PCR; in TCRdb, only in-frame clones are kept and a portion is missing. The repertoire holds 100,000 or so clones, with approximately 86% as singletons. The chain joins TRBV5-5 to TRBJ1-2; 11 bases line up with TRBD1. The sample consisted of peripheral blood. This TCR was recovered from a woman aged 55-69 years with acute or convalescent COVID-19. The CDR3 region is CASSRDPGQGDYGYTF. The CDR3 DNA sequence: TGTGCCAGCAGCCGAGACCCGGGACAGGGGGACTATGGCTACACCTTC.